The 3 T cell receptor beta chains below come from one sample, sequenced in a study of blood T cell repertoires in COVID-19. Measured with immunoSEQ multiplex PCR; TCRdb has only the in-frame clones, and not every one. The profile shows about 110,000 clones, approximately 82% of them singletons. The sample comprised peripheral blood. Receptors were obtained from an older woman with acute or convalescent COVID-19.

This clone was seen only once. For the CDR3, the DNA is TGTGCCAGCAGCGACGAAAGGAGTGGCAATCAGCCCCAGCATTTT. It is translated as CASSDERSGNQPQHF. The chain has TRBV9 and TRBJ1-5; no definite D call. The CDR3 contains 15 residues. V was cut by 3 bases and J by 2 bases, with 12 bases left in between. From germline, CDR1 is SGDLS and CDR2 YYNGEE. The whole variable domain, filled in from reference TRBV9 and TRBJ1-5, reads DSGVTQTPKHLITATGQRVTLRCSPRSGDLSVYWYQQSLDQGLQFLIQYYNGEERAKGNILERFSAQQFPDLHSELNLSSLELGDSALYFCASSDERSGNQPQHFGDGTRLSIL.

The V call is TRBV12-3 or TRBV12-4, the J call TRBJ1-1; 7 nucleotides line up with TRBD1. Unmatched junction bases numbered 6, after V lost 6 bases and J lost 5 bases. The CDR3 length is 13 residues. The CDR3 sequence: CASRTGFGTEAFF. For the CDR3, the DNA is TGTGCCAGCAGGACAGGGTTTGGAACTGAAGCTTTCTTT.

The V call is TRBV7-4, the J call TRBJ1-5; tentatively, D is TRBD1 (5 bases). Trimming removed 10 bases from V and 6 bases from J, with 28 bases in between. Germline-derived CDR1 and CDR2 are SGHVT and SQSDAQ. This CDR3 region has 17 residues. The CDR3: CAMTFGGGAGRSQPQHF. CDR3 DNA sequence: TGTGCCATGACCTTCGGGGGAGGGGCAGGTCGTTCTCAGCCCCAGCATTTT.